This T cell receptor beta chain was sequenced for a study of shared clonotypes between healthy human individuals. The method was immunoSEQ multiplex PCR; TCRdb's version includes in-frame clones alone and lacks a portion of them. The sample has fewer than 600,000 clones, roughly 77% seen once. The CDR3 covers 14 residues. Looked up from germline, CDR1 is SGHRS and CDR2 is YFSETQ. V lost 10 bases to trimming and J lost 2 bases, with 18 bases between them. The V and J genes are TRBV5-1 and TRBJ1-1; perhaps TRBD1 as D (6 bases). Sequenced sample: PBMCs. This sequence originates from a woman aged 40 to 50 in good health. Some clones in this sample may be carry-over from other donors' samples. The CDR3 reads CARGGGGQNTEAFF. For the CDR3, the DNA is TGCGCCCGCGGGGGCGGAGGCCAAAACACTGAAGCTTTCTTT.